These 18 T cell receptor beta chains originate from one sample sequenced in a study of metastatic and nonmetastatic thyroid tumors. Nobody among the patients had been given any treatment before thyroid surgery. Via MiXCR, TCRdb re-called the PCR reads. The table includes thousands of clones, under 20% detected once. Sequenced sample: adjacent normal tissue. These TCRs come from a female donor with papillary thyroid cancer or a benign thyroid nodule (not recorded which). Some clones in this sample may be carry-over from other donors' samples.

V and J are TRBV29-1 and TRBJ2-5; a possible D gene is TRBD1 (6 bases). CDR3 size: 13 residues. Germline CDR1 and CDR2: SQVTM and ANQGSEA. V was trimmed by 1 base and J by 2 bases, leaving 8 bases between them. DNA for the CDR3: TGCAGCGTTGAAGGGACAGATCAAGAGACCCAGTACTTC. It codes for CSVEGTDQETQYF.

This clone was observed a few times. V and J are TRBV15 and TRBJ2-1; D gene uncertain. Germline CDR1 is LNHNV and CDR2 is YYDKDF (reference sequence). V lost 0 bases and J 8 bases, leaving 8 bases between the germline ends. CDR3 length: 13 residues. The CDR3 sequence: CATSRDPEDEQFF. CDR3 DNA: TGTGCCACCAGCAGAGATCCCGAGGATGAGCAGTTCTTC.

Within the sample, this clone is medium-sized. J is TRBJ2-7 and V is TRBV7-9; no firm D call. Trimming stripped 5 bases from V and 0 bases from J, with 8 bases between. The CDR3 covers 13 residues. Germline V gene sequence: CDR1 SEHNR, CDR2 FQNEAQ (reference sequence). CDR3 sequence: CASSRLGSYEQYV. CDR3 coding DNA: TGTGCCAGCAGCCGCCTGGGCTCCTACGAGCAGTACGTC.

Ten or more counts support this clone. This chain connects TRBV7-2 to TRBJ2-5, with D perhaps TRBD2 (5 bases). Trimming took off 5 bases at V and 4 bases at J, with 14 bases between the two ends. Germline CDR1 reads SGHTA; CDR2 reads FQGNSA. This CDR3 region has 14 residues. The CDR3 DNA reads as TGTGCCAGCAGCCTCCCGGGGAACCGAGAGACCCAGTACTTC. Protein product: CASSLPGNRETQYF.

This clone has just a few counts. V usage is TRBV2 and J usage is TRBJ1-2; 11 bases align to TRBD1. V shed 8 bases and J 8 bases; nucleotides not matched to a gene: 4. Germline V gene data show CDR1 as SNHLY and CDR2 as FYNNEI. CDR3 length equals 12 residues. CDR3 amino acids: CASADRGRGYTF. CDR3 in DNA: TGTGCCAGCGCGGACAGGGGGCGAGGCTACACCTTC.

In its sample, this clone ranks as medium-sized. The V and J genes are TRBV20-1 and TRBJ2-1; the D is unclear. The CDR3 is 13 amino acids. Deletions cut 1 base from V and 0 bases from J, with 4 bases between. Per the germline V gene, CDR1 is DFQATT and CDR2 is SNEGSKA (reference sequence). CDR3 amino acids: CSARVGSYNEQFF. CDR3 bases: TGCAGTGCTAGAGTCGGCTCCTACAATGAGCAGTTCTTC.

This clone was seen repeatedly, ten times or more. This sequence joins TRBV9 and TRBJ2-1, with D possibly called TRBD1 or TRBD2 (5 bases each). Germline CDR1 is SGDLS and CDR2 is YYNGEE. The V end was cut by 4 bases, the J end by 4 bases, with 15 bases between. This CDR3 contains 15 residues. The CDR3 DNA is TGTGCCAGCAGCACCCGGGACGCCCCGTACAATGAGCAGTTCTTC. This encodes CASSTRDAPYNEQFF.

The chain recombines TRBV5-1 with TRBJ1-1, with 7 nucleotides matching TRBD1. The CDR3 has 15 amino acids. The junction had 8 bases not matched to a gene; V was cut back by 3 bases and J by 3 bases. The germline V gene has CDR1 SGHRS and CDR2 YFSETQ. CDR3 sequence (DNA): TGCGCCAGCAGCTGGGACGGAGGGGGCCACACTGAAGCTTTCTTT. Protein: CASSWDGGGHTEAFF.

The J gene is TRBJ2-5, the V gene TRBV7-2; 8 bases match TRBD1. The germline V gene encodes CDR1 SGHTA and CDR2 FQGNSA. Trimming at V came to 6 bases and at J to 2 bases, leaving 5 bases not matched to a gene. The CDR3 covers 14 residues. The CDR3 region has the DNA TGTGCCAGCAGTCCAGGGGGCAATCAAGAGACCCAGTACTTC. This encodes CASSPGGNQETQYF.

By share of the sample, this clone is large (0.1 to 1%). This rearrangement joins TRBV28 to TRBJ1-2; D is uncertain. CDR1 and CDR2 (germline): MDHEN, SYDVKM. The CDR3 consists of 13 residues. Trimming cost V 2 bases and J 7 bases, with 11 bases left between them. Here the CDR3 reads CASSLKGDGGYTF. CDR3 DNA: TGTGCCAGCAGTTTAAAAGGTGACGGTGGCTACACCTTC.

In this sample, this clone is large. The CDR3 protein is CASSRTDSGANVLTF. The CDR3 DNA is TGTGCCAGCAGTCGAACGGACTCTGGGGCCAACGTCCTGACTTTC. The chain carries TRBV28 and TRBJ2-6, with D unclear. Germline loops: CDR1 MDHEN, CDR2 SYDVKM. Deletions cut 5 bases from V and 0 bases from J, with 8 bases between. The CDR3 is made up of 15 amino acids.

A remark on this clone: An end of the junction does not agree with germline; a read error may underlie this. The rearrangement uses TRBV19 and TRBJ2-3; D might be TRBD2 (6 bases). CDR1 and CDR2 (germline): LNHDA, SQIVND (reference sequence). The CDR3 is 13 residues long. Here the CDR3 DNA reads TGTGCCAGTAATACCTGGGGGGAAGATACGAAGTATTTT. Protein: CASNTWGEDTKYF.

The chain is built from TRBV20-1 and TRBJ1-5, with 8 bases lining up with TRBD1. The CDR3 extends over 14 amino acids. V gave up 5 bases and J gave up 13 bases; unmatched junction bases: 16. Per the germline V gene, CDR1 is DFQATT and CDR2 is SNEGSKA (reference sequence). CDR3 nucleotide sequence: TGCAGTGCTCTGGACAGGGTGGGTAATCAGCAACAGCATTTT. Protein: CSALDRVGNQQQHF.

The chain links TRBV5-1 to TRBJ1-5, with D perhaps matching TRBD1 (6 bases). Trimming cost V 2 bases and J 10 bases, with 13 bases left between them. The germline CDR1 and CDR2 sequences are SGHRS and YFSETQ. The CDR3 has 13 residues. CDR3 in DNA: TGCGCCAGCAGCTTACCCGGGGGCGCTCCCCAGCATTTT. Translation: CASSLPGGAPQHF.

This clone is labeled medium-sized. The V call is TRBV10-2, the J call TRBJ1-2; 7 bases are a match to TRBD1. Per the germline V gene, CDR1 is WSHSY and CDR2 is SAAADI. The CDR3 length is 13 residues. J lost 5 bases, V lost 0 bases, and 0 bases had no gene match. CDR3 nucleotides: TGCGCCAGCAGTGAGTCCAGGGGGTATGGCTACACCTTC. Translated, it gives CASSESRGYGYTF.

By share, this clone counts as medium-sized (0.01 to 0.1%). V is TRBV7-9 and J is TRBJ1-2, with a tentative D call TRBD1 (6 bases). Germline assignment: CDR1 SEHNR and CDR2 FQNEAQ (reference sequence). V was clipped by 5 bases and J by 8 bases, with 18 bases between them. The CDR3 totals 14 residues. Written as DNA, the CDR3 is TGTGCCAGCAGCCTCTCGGGGGGGGGCCGCGGCTACACCTTC. It translates to CASSLSGGGRGYTF. Looking up the rest from reference TRBV7-9 and TRBJ1-2 gives the full variable domain: DTGVSQNPRHKITKRGQNVTFRCDPISEHNRLYWYRQTLGQGPEFLTYFQNEAQLEKSRLLSDRFSAERPKGSFSTLEIQRTEQGDSAMYLCASSLSGGGRGYTFGSGTRLTVV.

Regarding this clone: Other DNA variants within this sample encode the same CDR3. This chain uses TRBV28 with TRBJ2-2, with 9 nucleotides matching TRBD2. V lost 4 bases and J lost 4; bases outside the gene matches: 7. Germline V gene data show CDR1 as MDHEN and CDR2 as SYDVKM. The CDR3 has 16 residues. CDR3 residues: CASSSPGLAITGELFF. DNA of the CDR3: TGTGCCAGCAGTTCCCCGGGACTAGCTATCACCGGGGAGCTGTTTTTT.

This clone came up a few times. The gene calls are TRBV28 and TRBJ2-1; 11 nucleotides align to TRBD2. Germline V lookup: CDR1 MDHEN, CDR2 SYDVKM. V trimming: 9 bases; J trimming: 7 bases; junction bases outside the gene matches: 14. The CDR3 contains 16 residues. CDR3 sequence (DNA): TGTGCCAGAAGTCCTCTCATGGCTAGCGGGAGGAATGAGCAGTTCTTC. Translated: CARSPLMASGRNEQFF.